The 7 T cell receptor beta chains given below trace back to one sample, sequenced in a study of T cell changes during pregnancy in multiple sclerosis. Sequenced by immunoSEQ multiplex PCR; TCRdb stores in-frame clones only, minus some. The sample contains fewer than 25,000 clones, around nine tenths of which appear only once. Material: CD4+ T cells from peripheral blood mononuclear cells, obtained in the second trimester of pregnancy. These receptors came from a female donor in good health, enrolled as a control in a pregnancy study.

The V call is TRBV18, the J call TRBJ2-1; 13 bases align to TRBD2. The CDR3 spans 19 residues. J lost 0 bases, V lost 5 bases, and 10 bases had no gene match. The germline CDR1 and CDR2 sequences are KGHSH and LQKENI. CDR3 in amino acids: CASSSRLAGGSSSYNEQFF. CDR3 DNA sequence: TGTGCCAGCTCATCTCGACTAGCGGGGGGATCGAGCTCCTACAATGAGCAGTTCTTC. The full variable domain, its missing parts supplied by reference TRBV18 and TRBJ2-1, is NAGVMQNPRHLVRRRGQEARLRCSPMKGHSHVYWYRQLPEEGLKFMVYLQKENIIDESGMPKERFSAEFPKEGPSILRIQQVVRGDSAAYFCASSSRLAGGSSSYNEQFFGPGTRLTVL.

This chain uses TRBV28 with TRBJ1-1; TRBD1 is a possible D gene (6 bases). CDR1 MDHEN and CDR2 SYDVKM come from the germline V gene. CDR3 length equals 14 residues. The V end lost 6 bases, the J end lost 2 bases, and 13 bases lay between the germline ends. The CDR3 reads CASSPGHFNTEAFF. CDR3 in DNA: TGTGCCAGCAGCCCGGGACACTTTAACACTGAAGCTTTCTTT.

This chain joins TRBV28 and TRBJ2-4; D uncertain. The ends were cut back, 2 bases at V and 1 base at J, with 12 bases in the middle. Germline V lookup: CDR1 MDHEN, CDR2 SYDVKM. The CDR3 has 16 residues. CDR3 coding DNA: TGTGCCAGCAGTTTACTCAGTTTCAGGGCCAAAAACATTCAGTACTTC. Its translation is CASSLLSFRAKNIQYF.

The V and J genes are TRBV25-1 and TRBJ1-1; 8 bases map to TRBD1. The length of the CDR3 is 15 residues. Germline CDR1 is MGHDK and CDR2 is SYGVNS. Trimming at V came to 2 bases and at J to 6 bases, leaving 8 bases not matched to a gene. In nucleotides, the CDR3 is TGTGCCAGCAGTGAACTGGACAGGGATTATGCTGAAGCTTTCTTT. Translated, it gives CASSELDRDYAEAFF.

The chain joins TRBV7-9 to TRBJ2-1, with D tentatively TRBD1 (6 bases). The CDR3 consists of 15 residues. Trimming stripped 5 bases from V and 4 bases from J, with 15 bases between. The germline gives CDR1 SEHNR, CDR2 FQNEAQ (reference sequence). CDR3 amino acids: CASSPQGGDYNEQFF. Here the CDR3 DNA reads TGTGCCAGCAGCCCCCAAGGGGGTGATTACAATGAGCAGTTCTTC.

The gene calls are TRBV12-5 and TRBJ2-1; D may be TRBD2 (6 bases). The V end was cut by 1 base, the J end by 9 bases, with 37 bases between. Germline CDR1 and CDR2: LGHNT and FRNRAP. The CDR3 has 22 residues. The CDR3 bases are TGTGCTAGTGGTTTGGCCTCCTTCGGGGCGGACCCCCGGGACTGGGTTGTGGTTGAGCAGTTCTTC. Its translation is CASGLASFGADPRDWVVVEQFF.

In DNA, the CDR3 is TGTGCCAGCAGCCCGCGGGACTCTGGGGCCAACGTCCTGACTTTC. This translates into CASSPRDSGANVLTF. This rearrangement joins TRBV9 to TRBJ2-6; possible D gene TRBD2, 6 bases. This CDR3 is built from 15 residues. The germline gives CDR1 SGDLS, CDR2 YYNGEE. Trimming removed 4 bases at V and 0 bases at J, with 8 bases between.